What follows is one TCR beta chain and its context. Antigen unknown. The CDR3 contains 12 residues. V lost 1 base, J lost 9 bases, and 7 bases lay in between. Looked up from germline, CDR1 is SGHVS and CDR2 is FQNEAQ. These data are taken from a study of vaccination effects on CD4 cells after COVID-19. Study at large: Peptides at approximately 9.6 ug/ml and IL-2 at about 10 IU/ml were added to around 2 million PBMC per well.

Isolating CD4+ T cells followed approximately 11 days of culture. Absence of prior SARS-CoV-2 infection characterized the vaccine recipients, who showed negative nucleocapsid antibodies. IL-2 medium supplanted half the medium on days 3 and 7. TCRdb's table, derived via immunoSEQ multiplex PCR, lists solely in-frame clones and lacks some. The table has 50,000 to 60,000 clones, around 80% seen once. Notes on the study in general: Clones that were induced by infection or by vaccine showed marked contraction late after vaccination.

The starting material was CD4+ T cells from PBMCs cultured without peptide, obtained before COVID-19 vaccination. This clonotype was sampled from a human donor who received a COVID-19 vaccine. J is TRBJ1-5 and V is TRBV7-8; D gene unclear. The CDR3: CASSLEGGPQHF. Written as DNA, the CDR3 is TGTGCCAGCAGCTTAGAGGGCGGGCCCCAGCATTTT.